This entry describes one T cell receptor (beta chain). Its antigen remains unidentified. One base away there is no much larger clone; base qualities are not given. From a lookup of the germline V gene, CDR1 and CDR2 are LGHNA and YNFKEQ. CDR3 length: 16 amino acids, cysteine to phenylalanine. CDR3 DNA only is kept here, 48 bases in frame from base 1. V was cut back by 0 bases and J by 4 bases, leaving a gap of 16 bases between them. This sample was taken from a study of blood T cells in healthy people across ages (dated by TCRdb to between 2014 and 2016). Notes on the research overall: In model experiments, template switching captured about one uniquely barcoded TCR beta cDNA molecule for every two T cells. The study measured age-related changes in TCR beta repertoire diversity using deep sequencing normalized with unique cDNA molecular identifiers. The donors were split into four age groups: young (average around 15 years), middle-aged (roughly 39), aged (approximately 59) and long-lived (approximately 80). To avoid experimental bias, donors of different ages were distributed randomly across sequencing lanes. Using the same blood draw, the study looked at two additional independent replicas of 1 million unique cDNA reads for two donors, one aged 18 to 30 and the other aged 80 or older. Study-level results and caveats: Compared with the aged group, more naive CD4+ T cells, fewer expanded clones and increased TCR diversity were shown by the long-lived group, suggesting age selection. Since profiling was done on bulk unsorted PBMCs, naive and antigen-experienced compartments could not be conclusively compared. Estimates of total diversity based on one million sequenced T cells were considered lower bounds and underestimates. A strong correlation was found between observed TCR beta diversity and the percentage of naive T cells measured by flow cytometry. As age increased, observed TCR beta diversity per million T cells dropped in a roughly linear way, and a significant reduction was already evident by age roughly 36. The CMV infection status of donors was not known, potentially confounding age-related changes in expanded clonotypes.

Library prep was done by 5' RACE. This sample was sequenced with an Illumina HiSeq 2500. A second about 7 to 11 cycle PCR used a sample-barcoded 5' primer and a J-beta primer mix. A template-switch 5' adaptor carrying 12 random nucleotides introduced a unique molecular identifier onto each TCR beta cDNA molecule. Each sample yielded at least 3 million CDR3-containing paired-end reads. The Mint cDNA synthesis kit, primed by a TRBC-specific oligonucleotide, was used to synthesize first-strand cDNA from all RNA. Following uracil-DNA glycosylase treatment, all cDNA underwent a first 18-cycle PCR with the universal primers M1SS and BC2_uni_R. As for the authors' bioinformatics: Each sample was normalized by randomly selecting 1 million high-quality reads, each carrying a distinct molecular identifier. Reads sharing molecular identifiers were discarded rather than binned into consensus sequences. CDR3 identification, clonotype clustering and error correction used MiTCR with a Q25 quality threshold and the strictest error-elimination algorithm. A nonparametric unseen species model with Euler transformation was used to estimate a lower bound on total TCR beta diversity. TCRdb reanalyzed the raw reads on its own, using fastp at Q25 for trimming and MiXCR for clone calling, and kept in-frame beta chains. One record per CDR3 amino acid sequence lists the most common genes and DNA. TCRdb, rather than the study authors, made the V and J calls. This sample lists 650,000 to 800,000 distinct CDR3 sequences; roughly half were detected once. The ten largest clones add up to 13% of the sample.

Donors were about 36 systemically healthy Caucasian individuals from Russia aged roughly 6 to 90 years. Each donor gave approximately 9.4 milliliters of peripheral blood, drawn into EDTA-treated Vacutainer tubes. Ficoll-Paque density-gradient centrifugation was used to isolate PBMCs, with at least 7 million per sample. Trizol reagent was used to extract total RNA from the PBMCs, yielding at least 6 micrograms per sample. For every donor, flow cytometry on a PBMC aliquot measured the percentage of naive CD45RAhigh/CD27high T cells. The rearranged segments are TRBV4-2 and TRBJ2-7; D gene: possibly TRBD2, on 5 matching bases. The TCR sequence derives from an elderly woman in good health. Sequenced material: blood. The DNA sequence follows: TGTGCCAGCAGCCAAGAAGTCCGAGCGGCTACATACGAGCAGTACTTC. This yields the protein CASSQEVRAATYEQYF.